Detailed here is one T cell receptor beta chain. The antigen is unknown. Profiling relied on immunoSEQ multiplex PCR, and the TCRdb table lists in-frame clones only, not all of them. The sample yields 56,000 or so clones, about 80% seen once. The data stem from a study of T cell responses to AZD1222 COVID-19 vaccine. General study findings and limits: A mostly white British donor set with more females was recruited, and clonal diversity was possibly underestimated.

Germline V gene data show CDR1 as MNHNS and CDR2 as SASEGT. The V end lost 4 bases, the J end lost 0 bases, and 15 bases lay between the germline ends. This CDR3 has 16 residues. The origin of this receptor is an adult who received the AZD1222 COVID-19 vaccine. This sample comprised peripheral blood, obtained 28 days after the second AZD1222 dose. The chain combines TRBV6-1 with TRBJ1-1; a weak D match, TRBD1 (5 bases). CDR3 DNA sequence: TGTGCCAGCAGTGGTGGGGAGTGGGACCTGAACACTGAAGCTTTCTTT. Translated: CASSGGEWDLNTEAFF.